This T cell receptor beta chain was obtained from a study of shared clonotypes between healthy human individuals. General study findings and limits: Blood was the sole source, and tissue repertoires probably differ.

The study enrolled healthy HIV-negative adults without recent acute infections or vaccinations as donors. Trimming cost V 6 bases and J 7 bases; bases outside gene matches: 9. Germline V gives CDR1 GTSNPN, CDR2 SVGIG (reference sequence). The CDR3 length is 13 residues. This clone has a count of ten or more. The antigen is undetermined. In the original workflow: As immunoSEQ supplied junction-only sequences (without quality scores), filtering differed. The method was immunoSEQ multiplex PCR; TCRdb's version includes in-frame clones alone and lacks a portion of them. The V and J calls and clone size come from that table; D and trimming were worked out from the DNA. The data contain fewer than 650,000 clones, roughly four fifths of them singletons.

The source is a woman aged 40 to 50 in good health. Some clones in this sample may be carry-over from other donors' samples. The J gene is TRBJ2-3, the V gene TRBV30; TRBD2 matches 8 bases. Sequencing was done on a sample of PBMCs. The CDR3 DNA follows: TGTGCCTGCATCGGGAGGGCCGGGAATACGCAGTATTTT. Its protein is CACIGRAGNTQYF.